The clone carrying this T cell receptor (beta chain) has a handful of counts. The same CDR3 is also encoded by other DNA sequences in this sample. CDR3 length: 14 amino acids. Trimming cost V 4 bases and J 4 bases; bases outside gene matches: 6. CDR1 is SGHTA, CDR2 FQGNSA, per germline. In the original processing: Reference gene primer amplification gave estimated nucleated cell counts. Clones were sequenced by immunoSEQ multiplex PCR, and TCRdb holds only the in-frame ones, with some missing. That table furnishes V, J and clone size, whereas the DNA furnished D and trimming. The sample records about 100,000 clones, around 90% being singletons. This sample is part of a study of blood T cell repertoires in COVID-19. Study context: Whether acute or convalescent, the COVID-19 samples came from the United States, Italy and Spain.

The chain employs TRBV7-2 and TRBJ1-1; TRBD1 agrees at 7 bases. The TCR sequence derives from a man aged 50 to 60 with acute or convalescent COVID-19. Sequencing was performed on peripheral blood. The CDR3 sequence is CASSSQGVGTEAFF. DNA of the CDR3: TGTGCCAGCAGCTCCCAGGGGGTTGGCACTGAAGCTTTCTTT.